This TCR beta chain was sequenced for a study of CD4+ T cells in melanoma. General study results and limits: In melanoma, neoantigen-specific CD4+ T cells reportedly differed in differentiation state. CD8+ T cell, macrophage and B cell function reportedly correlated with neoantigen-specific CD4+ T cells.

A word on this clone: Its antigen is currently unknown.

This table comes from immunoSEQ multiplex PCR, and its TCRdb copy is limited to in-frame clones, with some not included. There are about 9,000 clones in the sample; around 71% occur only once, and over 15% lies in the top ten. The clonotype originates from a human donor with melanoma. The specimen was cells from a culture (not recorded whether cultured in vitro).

The CDR3 bases are TGCAGTGTAGGACAGCCCCAGCATTTT. Residues: CSVGQPQHF. The chain recombines TRBV20-1 with TRBJ1-5; no definite D call. The CDR3 runs 9 residues. Germline CDR1 is DFQATT and CDR2 is SNEGSKA (reference sequence). With 7 bases removed from V and 7 bases from J, the gap between germline ends came to 5 bases.